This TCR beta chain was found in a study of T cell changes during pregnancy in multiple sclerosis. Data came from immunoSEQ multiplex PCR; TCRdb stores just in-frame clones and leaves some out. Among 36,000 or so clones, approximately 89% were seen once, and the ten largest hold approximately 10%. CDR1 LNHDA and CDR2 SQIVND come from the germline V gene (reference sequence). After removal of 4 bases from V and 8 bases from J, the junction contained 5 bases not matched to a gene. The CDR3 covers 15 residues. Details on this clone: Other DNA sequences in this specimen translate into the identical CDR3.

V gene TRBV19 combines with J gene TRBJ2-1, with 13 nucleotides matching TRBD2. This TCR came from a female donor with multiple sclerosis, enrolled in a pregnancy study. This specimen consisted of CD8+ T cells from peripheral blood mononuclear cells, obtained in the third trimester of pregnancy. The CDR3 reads CASSRTSGSLDEQFF. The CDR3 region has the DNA TGTGCCAGTAGTAGGACTAGCGGGAGTTTAGATGAGCAGTTCTTC. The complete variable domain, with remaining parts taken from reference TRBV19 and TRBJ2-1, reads DGGITQSPKYLFRKEGQNVTLSCEQNLNHDAMYWYRQDPGQGLRLIYYSQIVNDFQKGDIAEGYSVSREKKESFPLTVTSAQKNPTAFYLCASSRTSGSLDEQFFGPGTRLTVL.